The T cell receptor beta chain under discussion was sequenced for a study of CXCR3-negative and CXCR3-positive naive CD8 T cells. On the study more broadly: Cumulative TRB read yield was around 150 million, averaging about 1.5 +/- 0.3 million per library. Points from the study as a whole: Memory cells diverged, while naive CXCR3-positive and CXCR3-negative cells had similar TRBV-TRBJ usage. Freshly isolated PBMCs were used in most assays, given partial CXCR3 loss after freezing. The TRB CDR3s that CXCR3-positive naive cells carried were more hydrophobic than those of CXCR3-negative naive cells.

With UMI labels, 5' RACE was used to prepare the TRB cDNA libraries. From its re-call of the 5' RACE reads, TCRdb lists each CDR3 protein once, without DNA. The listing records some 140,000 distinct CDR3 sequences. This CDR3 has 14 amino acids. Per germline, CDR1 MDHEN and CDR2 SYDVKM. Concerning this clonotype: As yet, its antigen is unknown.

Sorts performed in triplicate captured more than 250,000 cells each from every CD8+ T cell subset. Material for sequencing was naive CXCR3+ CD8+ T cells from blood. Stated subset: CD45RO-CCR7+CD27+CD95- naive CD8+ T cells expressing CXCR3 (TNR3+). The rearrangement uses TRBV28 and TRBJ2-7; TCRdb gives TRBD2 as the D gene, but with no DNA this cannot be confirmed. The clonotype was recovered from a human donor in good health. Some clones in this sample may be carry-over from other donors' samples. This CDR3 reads CASSLPLLAVEQYF.